Below are 31 T cell receptor beta chains sequenced from a single sample in a study of shared clonotypes between healthy human individuals. Clones were sequenced by immunoSEQ multiplex PCR, and TCRdb holds only the in-frame ones, with some missing. The table shows around 600,000 clones, with roughly 95% occurring only once. Terminally differentiated effector memory CD45RA+ cells were excluded by CCR7 positive selection of CD45RO-negative cells. Source material: naive CD8+ T cells sorted from blood. Every receptor here comes from a young woman in good health.

The V and J genes are TRBV7-8 and TRBJ2-7; no clear D. The CDR3 is 13 amino acids. V gave up 2 bases and J gave up 2 bases, with 7 bases separating them. Looked up from germline, CDR1 is SGHVS and CDR2 is FQNEAQ. The chain's CDR3 is CASSLPGTYEQYF. DNA for the CDR3: TGTGCCAGCAGCTTACCAGGAACCTACGAGCAGTACTTC.

V and J are TRBV28 and TRBJ1-1; a possible D gene is TRBD1 (6 bases). Germline V gene data show CDR1 as MDHEN and CDR2 as SYDVKM. Trimming took off 5 bases at V and 2 bases at J, with 15 bases between the two ends. The CDR3 spans 15 residues. The CDR3 is CASSRGQGINTEAFF. The CDR3 bases are TGTGCCAGCAGTCGAGGCCAGGGGATAAACACTGAAGCTTTCTTT.

The V call is TRBV19, the J call TRBJ2-7; 9 nucleotides match TRBD2. The J segment lost 4 bases and the V segment lost 3 bases, leaving 4 bases of the junction unmatched. Germline V gene sequence: CDR1 LNHDA, CDR2 SQIVND (reference sequence). The CDR3 totals 14 residues. CDR3 region: CASSILAGEYEQYF. DNA of the CDR3: TGTGCCAGTAGTATCTTAGCGGGAGAATACGAGCAGTACTTC.

The J gene is TRBJ2-1, the V gene TRBV27, with 8 bases identical to TRBD2. Germline trimming cut 3 bases from V and 8 bases from J; bases unmatched to any gene: 9. The CDR3 is 15 residues long. Germline CDR1 and CDR2: MNHEY and SMNVEV (reference sequence). CDR3 amino acids: CASSFVLAGIDEQFF. The CDR3 coding sequence is TGTGCCAGCAGTTTCGTCCTAGCGGGTATCGATGAGCAGTTCTTC.

The chain combines TRBV27 with TRBJ2-7; 7 bases are shared with TRBD2. Germline loops: CDR1 MNHEY, CDR2 SMNVEV (reference sequence). The CDR3 covers 14 residues. The V gene end was trimmed by 6 bases and the J gene end by 7 bases; junction bases not matched to a gene: 12. The CDR3 DNA reads as TGTGCCAGCAGCCGTAGCGGGCGCGCTGTTGAGCAGTACTTC. Its translation: CASSRSGRAVEQYF.

The chain links TRBV29-1 to TRBJ2-7; 9 nucleotides agree with TRBD2. Germline lookup yields CDR1 SQVTM and CDR2 ANQGSEA. V gave up 6 bases and J gave up 4 bases; unmatched junction bases: 10. There are 14 residues in the CDR3. CDR3: CSVSPTSGPYEQYF. DNA for the CDR3: TGCAGCGTCAGCCCAACTAGCGGGCCTTACGAGCAGTACTTC.

The chain has TRBV13 and TRBJ2-1; TRBD1 matches 8 bases. Germline V gene lookup returns CDR1 PRHDT and CDR2 FYEKMQ (reference sequence). There are 16 residues in the CDR3. V lost 5 bases and J lost 5; bases outside the gene matches: 11. The CDR3 region is CASSPPPGTGNNEQFF. In DNA form, the CDR3 reads TGTGCCAGCAGCCCACCCCCCGGGACAGGTAACAATGAGCAGTTCTTC.

V and J are TRBV19 and TRBJ1-1; 9 nucleotides line up with TRBD1. V shed 8 bases, J shed 5 bases, and the junction held 21 bases outside the gene matches. Germline loops: CDR1 LNHDA, CDR2 SQIVND (reference sequence). CDR3 length: 18 residues. This CDR3 reads CASRGEVGNRGRGTEAFF. The CDR3 DNA is TGTGCCAGTCGAGGCGAGGTAGGGAACAGGGGGCGCGGGACTGAAGCTTTCTTT.

This clone was counted a single time. The chain employs TRBV4-2 and TRBJ2-2; D gene uncertain. Germline-derived CDR1 and CDR2 are LGHNA and YNFKEQ. Trimming cost V 1 base and J 5 bases, with 14 bases left between them. CDR3 size: 16 residues. The CDR3 is CASSQGDEDLTGELFF. CDR3 DNA: TGTGCCAGCAGCCAAGGTGACGAGGATTTGACCGGGGAGCTGTTTTTT.

The chain combines TRBV5-1 with TRBJ1-4, with TRBD1 as a possible D gene (5 bases). The CDR3 length is 15 residues. Germline V gives CDR1 SGHRS, CDR2 YFSETQ. The ends were cut back, 4 bases at V and 4 bases at J, with 14 bases in the middle. The CDR3 here is CASSVSRDYNEKLFF. CDR3 nucleotides: TGCGCCAGCAGCGTTTCCAGGGACTATAATGAAAAACTGTTTTTT.

This clone was detected only once. The rearrangement links TRBV6-4 to TRBJ2-7; D gene uncertain. V dropped 2 bases and J dropped 4 bases, with 15 bases sitting between them. This CDR3 spans 15 amino acids. Germline V lookup: CDR1 MRHNA, CDR2 SNTAGT. The CDR3 DNA reads as TGTGCCAGCAGTGACGAGAGGCCAGACCGATACGAGCAGTACTTC. Its translation: CASSDERPDRYEQYF.

The chain is built from TRBV4-2 and TRBJ2-5; no clear D gene. The closer fit of TRBJ2-7 to the DNA end suggests the J call may be wrong. This CDR3 has 16 residues. The germline V gene encodes CDR1 LGHNA and CDR2 YNFKEQ. CDR3 sequence reads: CASSQDGVSVSYEQYF. The CDR3 region has the DNA TGTGCCAGCAGCCAAGATGGAGTAAGCGTCTCCTACGAGCAGTACTTC.

This chain uses TRBV21-1 with TRBJ2-6; the table's D call TRBD2 went unverified against the DNA. TRBV21-1 is a pseudogene segment. There are 14 residues in the CDR3. This CDR3 is CASSHFTGANVLTF. The CDR3 DNA follows: TGTGCCAGCAGCCACTTCACCGGGGCCAACGTCCTGACTTTC.

The CDR3 nucleotides are TGTGCCAGCAGTTCAGGGGATTTAAAGGGAGCTTTCTTT. Its translation is CASSSGDLKGAFF. J is TRBJ1-1 and V is TRBV27, with TRBD1 as a possible D gene (6 bases). Per the germline V gene, CDR1 is MNHEY and CDR2 is SMNVEV (reference sequence). The CDR3 is 13 amino acids. The V and J ends lost 4 bases and 10 bases respectively, with 16 bases between them.

Comment on this clone: Different DNA sequences within this sample yield the same CDR3. The chain has TRBV28 and TRBJ2-7; perhaps D is TRBD1 or TRBD2 (6 bases each). Germline V lookup: CDR1 MDHEN, CDR2 SYDVKM. Trimming left V 3 bases short and J 2 bases short, with 8 bases between. CDR3 length: 13 amino acids. The DNA of the CDR3 is TGTGCCAGCAGTTTGGGGGGCCCCTACGAGCAGTACTTC. This encodes CASSLGGPYEQYF.

This clone was detected once. The chain links TRBV6-5 to TRBJ2-7; possibly TRBD1 for D (7 bases). Germline CDR1 reads MNHEY; CDR2 reads SVGAGI. The length of the CDR3 is 13 residues. Trimming removed 8 bases at V and 1 base at J, with 12 bases between. The CDR3 spells CASQGEESYEQYF. The CDR3 DNA sequence: TGTGCCAGCCAGGGGGAGGAATCCTACGAGCAGTACTTC.

In its sample, this clone was seen once. The rearrangement joins TRBV7-9 to TRBJ2-5; a possible D gene is TRBD1 (5 bases). The DNA end favors TRBJ2-7, so the J call may be wrong. CDR1 SEHNR and CDR2 FQNEAQ come from the germline V gene (reference sequence). The CDR3 is made up of 14 amino acids. This CDR3 is CASSRVGPTYEQYF. The DNA for the CDR3 is TGTGCCAGCAGCCGGGTGGGGCCCACCTACGAGCAGTACTTC.

In the case of this clone: One junction end does not reproduce the germline sequence, and a read error may be involved. The chain joins TRBV27 to TRBJ2-5; D remains ambiguous. Gene TRBJ2-7 matches the end of the DNA better, so the J call may be wrong. The CDR3 is 14 residues long. CDR1 is MNHEY and CDR2 is SMNVEV in the germline V gene (reference sequence). The CDR3: CASSLYPGPYEQYF. The DNA for the CDR3 is TGTGCCAGCAGCTTATACCCGGGCCCCTACGAGCAGTACTTC.

The chain joins TRBV27 to TRBJ2-1, with D unresolved. The germline V gene has CDR1 MNHEY and CDR2 SMNVEV (reference sequence). The CDR3 totals 13 residues. With 5 bases removed from V and 7 bases from J, the gap between germline ends came to 12 bases. For the CDR3, the DNA is TGTGCCAGCAGTATTATGATAACTAATGAGCAGTTCTTC. This translates into CASSIMITNEQFF.

The V call is TRBV13, the J call TRBJ1-2; the match to TRBD1 covers 8 bases. The length of the CDR3 is 16 residues. CDR1 is PRHDT and CDR2 is FYEKMQ in the germline V gene (reference sequence). The V and J ends lost 4 bases and 7 bases, in that order; junction bases with no gene match: 14. The CDR3 bases are TGTGCCAGCAGCTGGGATGTCGGCAGGGGGCAATCTGGCTACACCTTC. This sequence encodes CASSWDVGRGQSGYTF.

The chain is built from TRBV7-2 and TRBJ2-3; D call uncertain. Deletions cut 8 bases from V and 1 base from J, with 22 bases between. The length of the CDR3 is 17 residues. Per germline, CDR1 SGHTA and CDR2 FQGNSA. CDR3 in amino acids: CASSPTGAGKGTDTQYF. CDR3 in DNA: TGTGCCAGCTCCCCGACGGGTGCCGGTAAAGGCACAGATACGCAGTATTTT.

This clone was seen only once. V gene TRBV4-2 combines with J gene TRBJ1-5, with 8 bases aligning to TRBD1. The CDR3 length is 15 residues. The germline CDR1 and CDR2 sequences are LGHNA and YNFKEQ. J was trimmed by 6 bases and V by 5 bases; bases with no gene match: 9. CDR3 nucleotides: TGTGCCAGCAGCGCGAAGGGACAGGTTGGTCAGCCCCAGCATTTT. It specifies CASSAKGQVGQPQHF.

V usage is TRBV7-9 and J usage is TRBJ2-3; D is undetermined. Germline CDR1 is SEHNR and CDR2 is FQNEAQ (reference sequence). The CDR3 totals 16 residues. The ends were cut back, 3 bases at V and 4 bases at J, with 17 bases in the middle. CDR3 bases: TGTGCCAGCAGCTTCTTCAAGCGAGTTCTCCCAGATACGCAGTATTTT. As protein: CASSFFKRVLPDTQYF.

The V call is TRBV7-9, the J call TRBJ2-7; possible D gene TRBD2, 5 bases. The CDR3 is 15 amino acids. The germline V gene encodes CDR1 SEHNR and CDR2 FQNEAQ (reference sequence). The ends were cut back, 5 bases at V and 3 bases at J, with 17 bases in the middle. CDR3 region: CASSLGSAAYYEQYF. The CDR3 DNA reads as TGTGCCAGCAGCCTTGGTAGCGCGGCATACTACGAGCAGTACTTC.

The chain couples TRBV7-8 to TRBJ2-5; possible D gene TRBD1, 5 bases. Judging by the DNA end, TRBJ2-7 fits better; the J call may be wrong. In germline, CDR1 is SGHVS, CDR2 FQNEAQ. This CDR3 is built from 14 residues. In nucleotides, the CDR3 is TGTGCCAGCAGCTTAGCTTATCAGGGCGGCGAGCAGTACTTC. This translates into CASSLAYQGGEQYF.

The V gene is TRBV28, the J gene TRBJ2-1; D unresolved. The length of the CDR3 is 13 residues. Trimming shortened V by 5 bases and J by 3 bases, and 8 bases separated the two germline ends. CDR1 MDHEN and CDR2 SYDVKM come from the germline V gene. The CDR3 nucleotides read TGTGCCAGCAGTATGAATAACTACAATGAGCAGTTCTTC. Encoded protein: CASSMNNYNEQFF.

A note on this clone: The same CDR3 can be traced to other DNA sequences in this sample. The chain uses TRBV5-1 and TRBJ2-7; possibly TRBD2 for D (6 bases). The V end lost 4 bases, the J end lost 7 bases, and 9 bases lay between the germline ends. The germline CDR1 and CDR2 sequences are SGHRS and YFSETQ. CDR3 length: 11 residues. CDR3 region: CASSLGGEQYF. CDR3 in DNA: TGCGCCAGCAGCCTAGGAGGGGAGCAGTACTTC.

The V and J genes are TRBV15 and TRBJ1-1, with TRBD1 matching 7 bases. This CDR3 has 14 residues. With V trimmed by 5 bases and J by 1 base, 4 bases remained unmatched. Germline-derived CDR1 and CDR2 are LNHNV and YYDKDF (reference sequence). CDR3 residues: CATSPRDRNTEAFF. In DNA form, the CDR3 reads TGTGCCACCAGCCCCCGGGACAGGAACACTGAAGCTTTCTTT.

This chain links TRBV6-5 with TRBJ1-5; D unresolved. The CDR3 extends over 13 amino acids. V shed 6 bases and J shed 3 bases, with 9 bases lying between them. The germline V gene encodes CDR1 MNHEY and CDR2 SVGAGI. CDR3 region: CASSPVYNQPQHF. As DNA, the CDR3 is TGTGCCAGCAGCCCGGTTTACAATCAGCCCCAGCATTTT.

V is TRBV12-5 and J is TRBJ1-2; 11 bases fit TRBD1. The germline V gene has CDR1 LGHNT and CDR2 FRNRAP. With 2 bases clipped from V and 3 bases from J, the junction kept 11 bases outside the gene matches. The CDR3 has 18 amino acids. The CDR3 reads CASGLLRGTGGPYYGYTF. CDR3 coding DNA: TGTGCTAGTGGTTTGTTACGCGGGACAGGGGGTCCCTACTATGGCTACACCTTC.

The chain couples TRBV20-1 to TRBJ2-1, with a possible D match to TRBD2 (5 bases). Trimming removed 6 bases from V and 9 bases from J, with 12 bases in between. The CDR3 has 11 amino acids. In germline, CDR1 is DFQATT, CDR2 SNEGSKA (reference sequence). The CDR3 region is CSAPLVFEQFF. CDR3 sequence (DNA): TGCAGTGCGCCACTAGTATTTGAGCAGTTCTTC.